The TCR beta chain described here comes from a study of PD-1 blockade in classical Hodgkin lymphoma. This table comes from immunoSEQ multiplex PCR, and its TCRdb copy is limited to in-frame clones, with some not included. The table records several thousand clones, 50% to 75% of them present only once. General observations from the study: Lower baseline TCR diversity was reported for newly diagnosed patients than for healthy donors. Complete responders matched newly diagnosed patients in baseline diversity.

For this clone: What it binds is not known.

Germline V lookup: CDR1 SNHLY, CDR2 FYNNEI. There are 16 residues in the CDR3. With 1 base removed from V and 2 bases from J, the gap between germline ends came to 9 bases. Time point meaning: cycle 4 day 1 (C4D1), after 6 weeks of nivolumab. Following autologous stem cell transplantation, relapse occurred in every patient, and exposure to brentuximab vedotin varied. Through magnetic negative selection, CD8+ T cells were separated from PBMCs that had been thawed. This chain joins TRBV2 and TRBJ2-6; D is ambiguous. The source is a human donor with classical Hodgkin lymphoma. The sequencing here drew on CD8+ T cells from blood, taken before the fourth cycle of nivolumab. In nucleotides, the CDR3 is TGTGCCAGCAGTGAAGAGGCTAGGGCTGGGGCCAACGTCCTGACTTTC. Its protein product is CASSEEARAGANVLTF.